These T cell receptor beta chains were read from a single sample in a study of Tregs in tolerant kidney transplant recipients. The table came from immunoSEQ multiplex PCR; TCRdb's copy has only in-frame clones and leaves some out. The table shows approximately 99,000 clones, with about 90% occurring only once. The sequencing used CD4+ T cells from blood, collected before the transplant. The receptors stem from a human donor who received a combined kidney and bone marrow transplant. The CDR3 runs from the conserved cysteine through the conserved F or W. The D gene is left open where the match is weak.

j_gene | d_gene | v_gene | len | CDR3aa
TRBJ2-7 | NA | TRBV27 | 13 | CASSLFGSYEQYF
TRBJ2-7 | NA | TRBV28 | 13 | CASSSTVRFEQYF
TRBJ2-5 | TRBD1 | TRBV4-1 | 15 | CASSQPDRVAETQYF
TRBJ1-1 | NA | TRBV30 | 13 | CAWSPTPNTEAFF
TRBJ2-5 | TRBD2 | TRBV2 | 14 | CASSRTSGGETQYF
TRBJ2-5 | TRBD1 | TRBV27 | 16 | CASSSSGTGGWETQYF
TRBJ1-2 | TRBD1 | TRBV7-9 | 16 | CASSSLQGLRDYGYTF
TRBJ2-1 | TRBD2 | TRBV7-8 | 14 | CASSPPGGTAEQFF
TRBJ2-1 | NA | TRBV18 | 14 | CASSLMKGGNEQFF
TRBJ2-7 | NA | TRBV11-3 | 14 | CASSLGPGDYEQYF
TRBJ1-2 | TRBD1 | TRBV19 | 14 | CASSGTGSNYGYTF
TRBJ2-1 | TRBD2 | TRBV11-2 | 16 | CASSFSMGVGGNEQFF
TRBJ1-2 | TRBD1 | TRBV5-1 | 15 | CASSPGQGAAGGYTF
TRBJ1-2 | NA | TRBV11-2 | 13 | CASSLSGNYGYTF
TRBJ1-3 | NA | TRBV7-9 | 12 | CASTPLGNTIYF
TRBJ2-7 | TRBD2 | TRBV27 | 16 | CASSPFSGPSSYEQYF
TRBJ2-1 | NA | TRBV5-1 | 14 | CASSLFAGNNEQFF
TRBJ1-5 | NA | TRBV27 | 13 | CASSLSIQQPQHF
TRBJ2-7 | NA | TRBV6-1 | 14 | CASCVGGLMDEQYF